This T cell receptor (beta chain) is drawn from a study of identical twins. Regarding the study as a whole: Out-of-frame TCR alpha sharing in monozygotic twins exceeded recombination model predictions.

Regarding this clonotype: Its antigen remains unidentified.

Template switching added a universal primer site; cDNA carried unique molecular identifiers. TCRdb analysed the 5' RACE reads with MiXCR anew, one entry per CDR3 protein. The sample contains roughly 1.6 million distinct CDR3 sequences, about 32% of which appear only once. CDR3 length equals 14 residues. CDR1 is DFQATT, CDR2 SNEGSKA, per germline (reference sequence). The V gene end was trimmed by 0 bases and the J gene end by 7 bases; junction bases not matched to a gene: 7. This chain joins TRBV20-1 and TRBJ2-3, with 7 bases that match TRBD2. The receptor comes from a newborn girl in good health. Specimen: cord blood. The CDR3 spells CSAREGAGRYTQYF. CDR3 DNA: TGCAGTGCTAGAGAGGGAGCGGGACGATATACGCAGTATTTT.